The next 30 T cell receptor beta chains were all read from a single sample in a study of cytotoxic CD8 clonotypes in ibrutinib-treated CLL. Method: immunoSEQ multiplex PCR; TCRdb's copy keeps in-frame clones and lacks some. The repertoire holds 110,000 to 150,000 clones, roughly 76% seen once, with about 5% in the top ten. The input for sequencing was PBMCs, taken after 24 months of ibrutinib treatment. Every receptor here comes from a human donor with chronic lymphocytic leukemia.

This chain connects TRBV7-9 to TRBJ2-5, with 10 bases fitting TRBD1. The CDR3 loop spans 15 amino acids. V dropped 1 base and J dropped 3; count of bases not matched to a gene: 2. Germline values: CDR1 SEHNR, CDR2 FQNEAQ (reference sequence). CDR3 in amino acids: CASSLGTGGEETQYF. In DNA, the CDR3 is TGTGCCAGCAGCTTAGGGACAGGGGGTGAAGAGACCCAGTACTTC.

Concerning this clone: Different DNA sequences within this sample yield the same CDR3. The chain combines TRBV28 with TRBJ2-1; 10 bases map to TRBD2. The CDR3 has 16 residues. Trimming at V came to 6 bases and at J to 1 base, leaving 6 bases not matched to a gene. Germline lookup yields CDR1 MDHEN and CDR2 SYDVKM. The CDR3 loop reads CASSTSGRGSYNEQFF. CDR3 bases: TGTGCCAGCAGCACAAGCGGGAGGGGGTCCTACAATGAGCAGTTCTTC. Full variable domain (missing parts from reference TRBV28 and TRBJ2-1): DVKVTQSSRYLVKRTGEKVFLECVQDMDHENMFWYRQDPGLGLRLIYFSYDVKMKEKGDIPEGYSVSREKKERFSLILESASTNQTSMYLCASSTSGRGSYNEQFFGPGTRLTVL.

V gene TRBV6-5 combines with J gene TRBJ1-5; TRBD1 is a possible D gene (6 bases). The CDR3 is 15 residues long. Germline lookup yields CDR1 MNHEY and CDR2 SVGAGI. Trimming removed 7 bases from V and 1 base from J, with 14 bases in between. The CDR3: CASTARGGSNQPQHF. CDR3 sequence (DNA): TGTGCCAGCACCGCCAGGGGCGGCAGCAATCAGCCCCAGCATTTT.

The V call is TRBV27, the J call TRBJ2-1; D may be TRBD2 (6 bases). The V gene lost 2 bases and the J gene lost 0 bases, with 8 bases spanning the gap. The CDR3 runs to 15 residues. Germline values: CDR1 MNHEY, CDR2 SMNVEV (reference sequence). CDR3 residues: CASSLAGTSYNEQFF. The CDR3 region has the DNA TGTGCCAGCAGTTTAGCGGGGACCTCCTACAATGAGCAGTTCTTC.

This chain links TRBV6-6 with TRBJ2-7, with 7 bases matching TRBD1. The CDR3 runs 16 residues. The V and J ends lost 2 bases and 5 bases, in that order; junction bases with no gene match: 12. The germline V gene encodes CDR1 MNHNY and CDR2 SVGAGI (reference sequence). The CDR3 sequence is CASSYPRDDRVHEQYF. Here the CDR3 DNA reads TGTGCCAGCAGTTACCCAAGAGACGACAGGGTCCACGAGCAGTACTTC.

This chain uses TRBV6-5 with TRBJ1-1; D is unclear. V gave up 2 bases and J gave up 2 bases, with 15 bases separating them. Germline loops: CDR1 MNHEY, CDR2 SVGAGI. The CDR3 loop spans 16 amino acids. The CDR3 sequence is CASSYPPGGANTEAFF. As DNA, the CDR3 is TGTGCCAGCAGTTACCCCCCGGGAGGAGCCAACACTGAAGCTTTCTTT.

The CDR3 protein is CASSRPEEAWDSTGELFF. As DNA, the CDR3 is TGCGCCAGCAGCCGGCCCGAGGAGGCGTGGGATAGTACCGGGGAGCTGTTTTTT. V usage is TRBV4-1 and J usage is TRBJ2-2; D perhaps matches TRBD2 (5 bases). CDR1 is MGHRA, CDR2 YSYEKL, per germline. Between the trimmed V and J ends, which lost 4 bases and 5 bases, there was a span of 23 bases. The CDR3 totals 18 residues.

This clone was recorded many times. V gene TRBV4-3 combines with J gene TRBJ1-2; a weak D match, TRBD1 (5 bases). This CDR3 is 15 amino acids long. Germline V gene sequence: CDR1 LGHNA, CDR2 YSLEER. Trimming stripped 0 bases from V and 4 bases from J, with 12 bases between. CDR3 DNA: TGCGCCAGCAGCCAAGACATGACGGGGCTCTATGGCTACACCTTC. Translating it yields CASSQDMTGLYGYTF.

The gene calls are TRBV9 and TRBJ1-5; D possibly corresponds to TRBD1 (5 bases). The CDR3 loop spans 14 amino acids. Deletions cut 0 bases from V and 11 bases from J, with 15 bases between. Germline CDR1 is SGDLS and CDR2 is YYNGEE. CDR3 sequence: CASSVESRAEAQHF. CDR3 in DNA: TGTGCCAGCAGCGTAGAAAGCAGGGCTGAAGCCCAGCATTTT.

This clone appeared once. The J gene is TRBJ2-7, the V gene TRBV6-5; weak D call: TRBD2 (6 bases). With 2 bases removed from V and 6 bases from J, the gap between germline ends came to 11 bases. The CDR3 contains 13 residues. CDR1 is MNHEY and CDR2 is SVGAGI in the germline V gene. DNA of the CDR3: TGTGCCAGCAGTTACCGGCGGGGTGGCGAGCAGTACTTC. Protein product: CASSYRRGGEQYF.

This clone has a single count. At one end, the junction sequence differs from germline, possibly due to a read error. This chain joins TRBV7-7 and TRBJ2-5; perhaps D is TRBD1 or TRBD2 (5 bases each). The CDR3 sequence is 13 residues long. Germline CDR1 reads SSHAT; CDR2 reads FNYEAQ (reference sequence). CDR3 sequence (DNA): TGTGCTAGCACCCCGAGGGGTCAAGAGACCCAGTACTTC. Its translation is CASTPRGQETQYF.

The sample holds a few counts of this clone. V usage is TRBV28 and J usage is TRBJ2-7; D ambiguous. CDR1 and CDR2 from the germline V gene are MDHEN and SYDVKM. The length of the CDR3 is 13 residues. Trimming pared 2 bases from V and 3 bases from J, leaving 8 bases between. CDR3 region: CASSLRQDYEQYF. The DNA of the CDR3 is TGTGCCAGCAGTTTACGGCAGGACTACGAGCAGTACTTC.

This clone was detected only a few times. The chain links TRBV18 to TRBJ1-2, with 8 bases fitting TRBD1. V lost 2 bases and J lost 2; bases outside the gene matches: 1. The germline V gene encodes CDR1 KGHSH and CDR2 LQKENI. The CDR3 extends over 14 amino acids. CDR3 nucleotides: TGTGCCAGCTCACCAGGGGACAGGAACTATGGCTACACCTTC. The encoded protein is CASSPGDRNYGYTF.

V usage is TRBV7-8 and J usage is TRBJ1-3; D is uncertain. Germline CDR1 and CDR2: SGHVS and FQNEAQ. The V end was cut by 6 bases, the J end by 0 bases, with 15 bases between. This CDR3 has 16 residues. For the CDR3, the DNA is TGTGCCAGCAGTTCAGGCTTTCAACACTCTGGAAACACCATATATTTT. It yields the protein CASSSGFQHSGNTIYF.

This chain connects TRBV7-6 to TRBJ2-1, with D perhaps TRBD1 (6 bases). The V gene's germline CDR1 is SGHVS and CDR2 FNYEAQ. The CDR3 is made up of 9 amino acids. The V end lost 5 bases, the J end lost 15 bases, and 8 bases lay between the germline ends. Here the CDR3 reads CASSRGGFF. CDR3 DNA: TGTGCCAGCAGCCGAGGGGGGTTCTTC.

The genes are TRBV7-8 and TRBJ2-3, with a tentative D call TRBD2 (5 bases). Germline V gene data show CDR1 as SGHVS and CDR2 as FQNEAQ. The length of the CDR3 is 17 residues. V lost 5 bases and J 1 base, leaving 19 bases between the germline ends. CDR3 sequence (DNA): TGTGCCAGCAGCCGGAGGACGGCTAGCCGAGGCACAGATACGCAGTATTTT. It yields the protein CASSRRTASRGTDTQYF.

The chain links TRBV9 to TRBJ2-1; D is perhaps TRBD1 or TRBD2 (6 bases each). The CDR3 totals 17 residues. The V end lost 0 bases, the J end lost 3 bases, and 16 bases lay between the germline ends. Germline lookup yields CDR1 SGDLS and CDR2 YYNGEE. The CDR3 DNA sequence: TGTGCCAGCAGCGTAGTTGGGGGCCAGGGAGGCTACAATGAGCAGTTCTTC. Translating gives CASSVVGGQGGYNEQFF.

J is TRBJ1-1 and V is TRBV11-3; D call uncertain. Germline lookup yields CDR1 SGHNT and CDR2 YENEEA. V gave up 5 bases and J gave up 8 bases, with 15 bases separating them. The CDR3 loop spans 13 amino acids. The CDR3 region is CASSQSGGREAFF. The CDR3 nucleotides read TGTGCCAGCAGCCAATCGGGCGGTCGGGAAGCTTTCTTT. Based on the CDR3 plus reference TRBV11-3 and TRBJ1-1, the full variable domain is EAGVVQSPRYKIIEKKQPVAFWCNPISGHNTLYWYLQNLGQGPELLIRYENEEAVDDSQLPKDRFSAERLKGVDSTLKIQPAELGDSAVYLCASSQSGGREAFFGQGTRLTVV.

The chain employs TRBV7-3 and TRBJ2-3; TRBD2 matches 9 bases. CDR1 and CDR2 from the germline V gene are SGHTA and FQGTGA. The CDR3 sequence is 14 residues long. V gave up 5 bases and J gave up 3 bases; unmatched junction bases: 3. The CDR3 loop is CASSPTSGTDTQYF. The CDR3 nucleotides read TGTGCCAGCAGCCCTACTAGCGGGACAGATACGCAGTATTTT.

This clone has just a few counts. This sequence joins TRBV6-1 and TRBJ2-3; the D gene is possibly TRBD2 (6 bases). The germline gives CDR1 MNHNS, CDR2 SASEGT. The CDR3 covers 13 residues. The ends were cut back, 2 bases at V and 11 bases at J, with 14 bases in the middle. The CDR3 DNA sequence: TGTGCCAGCAGTGAACCGGGAGCCGCTATGCAGTATTTT. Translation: CASSEPGAAMQYF.

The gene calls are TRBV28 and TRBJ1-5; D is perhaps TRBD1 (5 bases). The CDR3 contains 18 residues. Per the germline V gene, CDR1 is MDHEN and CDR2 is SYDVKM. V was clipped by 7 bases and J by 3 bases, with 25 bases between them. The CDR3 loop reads CASTSKFGRTSNNQPQHF. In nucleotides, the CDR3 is TGTGCCAGCACCTCCAAATTCGGCCGGACAAGCAACAATCAGCCCCAGCATTTT. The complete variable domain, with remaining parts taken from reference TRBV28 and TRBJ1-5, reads DVKVTQSSRYLVKRTGEKVFLECVQDMDHENMFWYRQDPGLGLRLIYFSYDVKMKEKGDIPEGYSVSREKKERFSLILESASTNQTSMYLCASTSKFGRTSNNQPQHFGDGTRLSIL.

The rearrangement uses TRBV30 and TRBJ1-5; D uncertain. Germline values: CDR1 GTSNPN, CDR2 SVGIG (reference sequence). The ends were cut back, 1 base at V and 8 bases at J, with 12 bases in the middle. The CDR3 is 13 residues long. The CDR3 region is CAWSERASEPQHF. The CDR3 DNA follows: TGTGCCTGGAGTGAACGGGCCAGTGAGCCCCAGCATTTT.

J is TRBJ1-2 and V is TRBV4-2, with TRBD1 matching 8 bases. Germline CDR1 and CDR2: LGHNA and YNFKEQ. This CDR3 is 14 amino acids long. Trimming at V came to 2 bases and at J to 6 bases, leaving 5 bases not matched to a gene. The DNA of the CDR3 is TGTGCCAGCAGCCAACTACGGACAGGGAATGGCTACACCTTC. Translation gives CASSQLRTGNGYTF.

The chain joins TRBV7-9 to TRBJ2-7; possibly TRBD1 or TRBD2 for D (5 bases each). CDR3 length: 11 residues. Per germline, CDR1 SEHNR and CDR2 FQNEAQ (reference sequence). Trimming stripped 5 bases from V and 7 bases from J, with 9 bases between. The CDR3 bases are TGTGCCAGCAGCCAAGGGACGGAGCAGTACTTC. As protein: CASSQGTEQYF.

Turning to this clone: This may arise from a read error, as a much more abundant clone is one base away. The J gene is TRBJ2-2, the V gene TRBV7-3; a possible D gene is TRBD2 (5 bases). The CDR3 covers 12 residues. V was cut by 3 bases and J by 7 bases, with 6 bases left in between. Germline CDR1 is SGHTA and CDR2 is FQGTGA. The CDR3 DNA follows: TGTGCCAGCAGCTTGCGGGTCGGGGAGCTGTTTTTT. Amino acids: CASSLRVGELFF. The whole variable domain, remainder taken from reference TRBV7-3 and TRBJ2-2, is GAGVSQTPSNKVTEKGKYVELRCDPISGHTALYWYRQSLGQGPEFLIYFQGTGAADDSGLPNDRFFAVRPEGSVSTLKIQRTERGDSAVYLCASSLRVGELFFGEGSRLTVL.

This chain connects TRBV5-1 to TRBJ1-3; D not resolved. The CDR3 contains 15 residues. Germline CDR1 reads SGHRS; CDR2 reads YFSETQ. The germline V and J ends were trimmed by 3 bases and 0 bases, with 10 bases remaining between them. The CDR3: CASSSSDFSGNTIYF. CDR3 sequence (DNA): TGCGCCAGCAGCTCATCAGACTTCTCTGGAAACACCATATATTTT. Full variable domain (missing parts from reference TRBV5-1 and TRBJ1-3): KAGVTQTPRYLIKTRGQQVTLSCSPISGHRSVSWYQQTPGQGLQFLFEYFSETQRNKGNFPGRFSGRQFSNSRSEMNVSTLELGDSALYLCASSSSDFSGNTIYFGEGSWLTVV.

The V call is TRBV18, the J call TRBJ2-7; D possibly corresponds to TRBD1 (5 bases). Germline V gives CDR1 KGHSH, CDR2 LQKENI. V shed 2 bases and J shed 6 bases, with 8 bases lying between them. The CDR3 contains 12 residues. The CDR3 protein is CASSPGQGEQYF. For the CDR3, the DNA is TGTGCCAGCTCACCAGGTCAGGGCGAGCAGTACTTC.

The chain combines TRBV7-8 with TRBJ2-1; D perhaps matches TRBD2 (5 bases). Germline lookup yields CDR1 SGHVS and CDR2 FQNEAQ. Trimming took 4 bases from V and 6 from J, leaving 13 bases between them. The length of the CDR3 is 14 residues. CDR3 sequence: CASSWAGSTNEQFF. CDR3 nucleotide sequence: TGTGCCAGCAGCTGGGCGGGTAGCACCAATGAGCAGTTCTTC. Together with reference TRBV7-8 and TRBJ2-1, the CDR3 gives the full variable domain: GAGVSQSPRYKVAKRGQDVALRCDPISGHVSLFWYQQALGQGPEFLTYFQNEAQLDKSGLPSDRFFAERPEGSVSTLKIQRTQQEDSAVYLCASSWAGSTNEQFFGPGTRLTVL.

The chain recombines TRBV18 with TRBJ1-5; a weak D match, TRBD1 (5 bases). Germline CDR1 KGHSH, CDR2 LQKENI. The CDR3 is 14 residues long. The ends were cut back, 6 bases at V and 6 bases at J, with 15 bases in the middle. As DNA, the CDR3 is TGTGCCAGCTCGCGGGACCGCGCAATTCAGCCCCAGCATTTT. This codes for CASSRDRAIQPQHF.

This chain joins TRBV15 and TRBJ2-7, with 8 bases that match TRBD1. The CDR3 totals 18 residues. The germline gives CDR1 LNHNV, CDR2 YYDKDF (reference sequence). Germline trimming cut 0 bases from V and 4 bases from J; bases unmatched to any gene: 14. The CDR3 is CATSRDVPRAGGGYEQYF. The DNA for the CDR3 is TGTGCCACCAGCAGAGATGTTCCCCGGGCAGGGGGCGGATACGAGCAGTACTTC.